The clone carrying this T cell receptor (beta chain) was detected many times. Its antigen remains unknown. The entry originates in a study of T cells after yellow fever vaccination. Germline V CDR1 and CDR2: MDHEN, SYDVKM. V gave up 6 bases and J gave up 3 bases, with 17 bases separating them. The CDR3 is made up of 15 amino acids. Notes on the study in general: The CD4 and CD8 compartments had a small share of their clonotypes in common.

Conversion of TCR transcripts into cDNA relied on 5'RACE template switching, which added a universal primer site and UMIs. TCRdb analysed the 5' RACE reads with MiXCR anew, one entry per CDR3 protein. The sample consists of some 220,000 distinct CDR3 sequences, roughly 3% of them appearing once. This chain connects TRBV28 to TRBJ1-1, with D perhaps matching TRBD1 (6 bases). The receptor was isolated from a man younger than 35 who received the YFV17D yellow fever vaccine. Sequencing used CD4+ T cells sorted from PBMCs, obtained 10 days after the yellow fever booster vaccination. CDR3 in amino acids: CASRIGGAGDTEAFF. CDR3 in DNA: TGTGCCAGCAGGATCGGGGGGGCCGGGGACACTGAAGCTTTCTTT.